The 8 T cell receptor beta chains in this list originate from one sample, sequenced in a study of cytomegalovirus exposure and HLA in healthy donors. Amplification used 60 Vbeta primers and 13 Jbeta primers. Method: immunoSEQ multiplex PCR; TCRdb's copy keeps in-frame clones and lacks some. The table includes roughly 180,000 clones, about 77% detected once. Sequenced: PBMCs. These receptors were obtained from a woman in her twenties or thirties in good health and CMV-seropositive.

The chain couples TRBV7-9 to TRBJ2-6, with D tentatively TRBD2 (5 bases). V dropped 1 base and J dropped 1 base, with 14 bases sitting between them. The CDR3 is made up of 18 amino acids. Germline CDR1 SEHNR, CDR2 FQNEAQ (reference sequence). Here the CDR3 DNA reads TGTGCCAGCAGCTTAGGGGCGGGTCGAGAGTCTGGGGCCAACGTCCTGACTTTC. It codes for CASSLGAGRESGANVLTF.

The chain joins TRBV6-5 to TRBJ2-3, with TRBD2 matching over 8 bases. CDR1 and CDR2 from the germline V gene are MNHEY and SVGAGI. The trim removed 5 bases at V and 4 bases at J, leaving 8 bases unmatched. The CDR3 spans 15 residues. The chain's CDR3 is CASSPRTSSADTQYF. The CDR3 coding sequence is TGTGCCAGCAGTCCCCGGACTAGCAGTGCAGATACGCAGTATTTT.

In its sample, this clone was seen once. The rearrangement links TRBV7-2 to TRBJ2-7, with TRBD2 matching over 12 bases. CDR3 size: 15 residues. Per germline, CDR1 SGHTA and CDR2 FQGNSA. Germline trimming cut 5 bases from V and 5 bases from J; bases unmatched to any gene: 7. CDR3 coding DNA: TGTGCCAGCAGCCAAACTAGCGGGAGGCAAAACGAGCAGTACTTC. It codes for CASSQTSGRQNEQYF.

The chain combines TRBV9 with TRBJ2-3; 7 nucleotides agree with TRBD2. The V gene end was trimmed by 0 bases and the J gene end by 5 bases; junction bases not matched to a gene: 6. The CDR3 loop spans 15 amino acids. The germline V gene has CDR1 SGDLS and CDR2 YYNGEE. The chain's CDR3 is CASSVETSFIDTQYF. The CDR3 nucleotides are TGTGCCAGCAGCGTAGAGACTAGCTTTATAGATACGCAGTATTTT.

V usage is TRBV19 and J usage is TRBJ2-7; 9 bases map to TRBD1. V was clipped by 4 bases and J by 5 bases; unmatched bases: 6. The CDR3 is 14 amino acids. Germline values: CDR1 LNHDA, CDR2 SQIVND (reference sequence). This chain's CDR3 is CASSNGQGPDEQYF. The CDR3 DNA follows: TGTGCCAGTAGTAACGGACAGGGGCCGGACGAGCAGTACTTC.

V usage is TRBV28 and J usage is TRBJ2-1; 10 nucleotides agree with TRBD2. V shed 7 bases, J shed 8 bases, and the junction held 11 bases outside the gene matches. CDR1 and CDR2 (germline): MDHEN, SYDVKM. This CDR3 comprises 15 residues. CDR3 loop: CASITPSGSKYEQFF. The CDR3 DNA is TGTGCCAGCATCACCCCTAGCGGGAGTAAGTATGAGCAGTTCTTC.

The V gene is TRBV5-6, the J gene TRBJ1-1; 8 bases align to TRBD1. Trimming removed 3 bases from V and 3 bases from J; junction bases left unmatched: 1. In germline, CDR1 is SGHDT, CDR2 YYEEEE. The CDR3 totals 13 residues. DNA for the CDR3: TGTGCCAGCAGCTGGACAGGGTACACTGAAGCTTTCTTT. It specifies CASSWTGYTEAFF.

This chain uses TRBV4-1 with TRBJ2-1, with D perhaps TRBD2 (6 bases). V lost 1 base, J lost 9 bases, and 28 bases lay in between. The CDR3 is 19 residues long. CDR1 and CDR2 from the germline V gene are MGHRA and YSYEKL. The CDR3 DNA follows: TGCGCCAGCAGCCAAGGGATAGCGGACCGTCGCTGGGGTGTTGGTGAGCAGTTCTTC. It encodes CASSQGIADRRWGVGEQFF.